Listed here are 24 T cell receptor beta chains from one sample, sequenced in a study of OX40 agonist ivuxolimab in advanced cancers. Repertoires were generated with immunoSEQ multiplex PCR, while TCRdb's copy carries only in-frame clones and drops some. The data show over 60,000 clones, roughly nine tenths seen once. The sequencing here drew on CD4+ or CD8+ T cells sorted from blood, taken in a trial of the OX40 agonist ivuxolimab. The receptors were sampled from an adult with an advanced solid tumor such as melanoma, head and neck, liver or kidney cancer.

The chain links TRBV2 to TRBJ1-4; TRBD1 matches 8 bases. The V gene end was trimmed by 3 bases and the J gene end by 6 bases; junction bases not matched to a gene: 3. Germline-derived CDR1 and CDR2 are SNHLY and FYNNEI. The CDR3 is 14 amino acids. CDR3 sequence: CASSERTGYEKLFF. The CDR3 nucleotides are TGTGCCAGCAGTGAGAGGACAGGGTATGAAAAACTGTTTTTT.

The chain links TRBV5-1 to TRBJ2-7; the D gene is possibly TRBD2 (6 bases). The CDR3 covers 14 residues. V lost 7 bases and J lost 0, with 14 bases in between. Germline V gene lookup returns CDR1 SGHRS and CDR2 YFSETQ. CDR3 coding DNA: TGCGCCAGCCGAGGAGGGACGAGCTCCTACGAGCAGTACTTC. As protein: CASRGGTSSYEQYF. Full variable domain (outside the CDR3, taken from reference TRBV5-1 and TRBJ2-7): KAGVTQTPRYLIKTRGQQVTLSCSPISGHRSVSWYQQTPGQGLQFLFEYFSETQRNKGNFPGRFSGRQFSNSRSEMNVSTLELGDSALYLCASRGGTSSYEQYFGPGTRLTVT.

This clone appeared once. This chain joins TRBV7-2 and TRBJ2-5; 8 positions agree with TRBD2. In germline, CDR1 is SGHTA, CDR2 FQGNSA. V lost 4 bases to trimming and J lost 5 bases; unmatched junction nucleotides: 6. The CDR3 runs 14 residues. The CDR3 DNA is TGTGCCAGCAGCTCACGGGGGGGAATGGAGACCCAGTACTTC. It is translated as CASSSRGGMETQYF.

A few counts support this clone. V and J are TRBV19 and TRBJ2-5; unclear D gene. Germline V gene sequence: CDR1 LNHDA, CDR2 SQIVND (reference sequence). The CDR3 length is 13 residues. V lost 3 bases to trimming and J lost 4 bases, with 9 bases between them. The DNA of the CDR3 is TGTGCCAGTAGTATCGCCCTTGCAGAGACCCAGTACTTC. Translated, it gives CASSIALAETQYF.

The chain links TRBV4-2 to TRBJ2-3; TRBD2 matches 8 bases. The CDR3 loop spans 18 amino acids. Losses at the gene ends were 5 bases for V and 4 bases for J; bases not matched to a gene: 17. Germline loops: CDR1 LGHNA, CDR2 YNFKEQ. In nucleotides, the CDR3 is TGTGCCAGCAGCTCAGCCGCCGTGGCGGGAGGATTTGCAGATACGCAGTATTTT. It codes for CASSSAAVAGGFADTQYF.

The CDR3 here is CASSATGETEAFF. CDR3 DNA sequence: TGTGCCAGTAGTGCTACAGGGGAGACTGAAGCTTTCTTT. The chain couples TRBV19 to TRBJ1-1; the match to TRBD1 covers 7 bases. V trimming: 5 bases; J trimming: 5 bases; junction bases outside the gene matches: 5. The germline V gene has CDR1 LNHDA and CDR2 SQIVND (reference sequence). The CDR3 has 13 amino acids.

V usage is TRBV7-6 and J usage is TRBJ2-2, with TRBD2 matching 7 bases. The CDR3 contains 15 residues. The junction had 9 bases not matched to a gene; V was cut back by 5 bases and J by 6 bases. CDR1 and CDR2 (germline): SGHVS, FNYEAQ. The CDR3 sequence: CASSPDQGGAGELFF. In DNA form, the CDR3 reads TGTGCCAGCAGCCCCGATCAGGGAGGGGCCGGGGAGCTGTTTTTT.

The CDR3 protein is CASSLGTYGYTF. The CDR3 nucleotides read TGTGCCAGCAGCTTGGGGACCTATGGCTACACCTTC. The J gene is TRBJ1-2, the V gene TRBV11-2; a possible D gene is TRBD1 (5 bases). The CDR3 sequence is 12 residues long. The V gene's germline CDR1 is SGHAT and CDR2 FQNNGV. Trimming shortened V by 3 bases and J by 4 bases, and 6 bases separated the two germline ends.

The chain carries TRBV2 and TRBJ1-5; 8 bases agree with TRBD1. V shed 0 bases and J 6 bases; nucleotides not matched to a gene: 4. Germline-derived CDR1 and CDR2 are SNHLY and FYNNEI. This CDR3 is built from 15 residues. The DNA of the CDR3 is TGTGCCAGCAGTGAAGCCACAGGGGGAGGTCAGCCCCAGCATTTT. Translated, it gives CASSEATGGGQPQHF. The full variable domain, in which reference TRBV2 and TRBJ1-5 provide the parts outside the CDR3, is EPEVTQTPSHQVTQMGQEVILRCVPISNHLYFYWYRQILGQKVEFLVSFYNNEISEKSEIFDDQFSVERPDGSNFTLKIRSTKLEDSAMYFCASSEATGGGQPQHFGDGTRLSIL.

The DNA for the CDR3 is TGTGCCAGCAGCGGGGGCTTTTTCGGCGGCTACTCTGGGGCCAACGTCCTGACTTTC. Translated, it gives CASSGGFFGGYSGANVLTF. This chain connects TRBV5-6 to TRBJ2-6; TRBD1 might be the D (6 bases). CDR1 and CDR2 from the germline V gene are SGHDT and YYEEEE. There are 19 residues in the CDR3. V shed 4 bases and J shed 0 bases, with 20 bases lying between them.

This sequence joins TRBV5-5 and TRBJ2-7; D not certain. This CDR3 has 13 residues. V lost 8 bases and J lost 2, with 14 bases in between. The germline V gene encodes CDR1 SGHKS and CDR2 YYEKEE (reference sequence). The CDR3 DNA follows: TGTGCCAGTTCCCGGGCAGAAACCTACGAGCAGTACTTC. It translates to CASSRAETYEQYF.

The DNA for the CDR3 is TGTGCCAGTACCTCTAGCGGGCGGGCGAACACCGGGGAGCTGTTTTTT. It translates to CASTSSGRANTGELFF. The rearrangement joins TRBV19 to TRBJ2-2; 8 bases line up with TRBD2. The CDR3 totals 16 residues. Trimming at V came to 7 bases and at J to 0 bases, leaving 7 bases not matched to a gene. Germline V lookup: CDR1 LNHDA, CDR2 SQIVND (reference sequence). Supplemented by reference TRBV19 and TRBJ2-2, the full variable domain reads DGGITQSPKYLFRKEGQNVTLSCEQNLNHDAMYWYRQDPGQGLRLIYYSQIVNDFQKGDIAEGYSVSREKKESFPLTVTSAQKNPTAFYLCASTSSGRANTGELFFGEGSRLTVL.

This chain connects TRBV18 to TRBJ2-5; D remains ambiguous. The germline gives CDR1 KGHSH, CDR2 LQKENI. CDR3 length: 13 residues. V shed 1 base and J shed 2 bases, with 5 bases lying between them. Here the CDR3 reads CASSPQGQETQYF. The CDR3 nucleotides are TGTGCCAGCTCACCACAGGGACAAGAGACCCAGTACTTC.

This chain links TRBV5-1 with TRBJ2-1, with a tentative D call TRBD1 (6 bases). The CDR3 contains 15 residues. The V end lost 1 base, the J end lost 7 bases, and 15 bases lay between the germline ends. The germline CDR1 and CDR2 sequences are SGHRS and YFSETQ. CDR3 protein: CASSLRQDWINEQFF. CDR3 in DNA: TGCGCCAGCAGCTTGAGACAGGATTGGATTAATGAGCAGTTCTTC.

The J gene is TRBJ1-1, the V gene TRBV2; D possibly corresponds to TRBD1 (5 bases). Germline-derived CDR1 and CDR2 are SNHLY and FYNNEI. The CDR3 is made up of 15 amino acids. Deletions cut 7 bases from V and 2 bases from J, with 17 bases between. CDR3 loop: CASTRMGGSNTEAFF. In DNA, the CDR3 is TGTGCCAGCACCCGAATGGGGGGGAGTAACACTGAAGCTTTCTTT.

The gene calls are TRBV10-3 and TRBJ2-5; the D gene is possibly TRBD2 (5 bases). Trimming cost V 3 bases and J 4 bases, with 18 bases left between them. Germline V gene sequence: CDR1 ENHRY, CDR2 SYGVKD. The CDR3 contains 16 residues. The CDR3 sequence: CAISEGLVAGSETQYF. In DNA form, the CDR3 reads TGTGCCATCAGTGAAGGCCTTGTGGCGGGTTCAGAGACCCAGTACTTC.

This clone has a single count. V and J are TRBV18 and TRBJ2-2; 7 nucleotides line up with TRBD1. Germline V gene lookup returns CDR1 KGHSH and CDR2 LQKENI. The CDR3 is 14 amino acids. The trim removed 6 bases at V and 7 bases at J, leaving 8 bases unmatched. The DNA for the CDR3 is TGTGCCAGCTCGGCGACAGGGACGGGCGGGGAGCTGTTTTTT. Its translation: CASSATGTGGELFF.

The CDR3 spells CASSQGLAASGELFF. In nucleotides, the CDR3 is TGTGCCAGCAGCCAAGGACTAGCGGCCTCCGGGGAGCTGTTTTTT. The chain uses TRBV14 and TRBJ2-2, with 9 bases matching TRBD2. Per germline, CDR1 SGHDN and CDR2 FVKESK. Trimming at V came to 1 base and at J to 6 bases, leaving 3 bases not matched to a gene. The CDR3 is 15 residues long. Full variable domain (missing parts from reference TRBV14 and TRBJ2-2): EAGVTQFPSHSVIEKGQTVTLRCDPISGHDNLYWYRRVMGKEIKFLLHFVKESKQDESGMPNNRFLAERTGGTYSTLKVQPAELEDSGVYFCASSQGLAASGELFFGEGSRLTVL.

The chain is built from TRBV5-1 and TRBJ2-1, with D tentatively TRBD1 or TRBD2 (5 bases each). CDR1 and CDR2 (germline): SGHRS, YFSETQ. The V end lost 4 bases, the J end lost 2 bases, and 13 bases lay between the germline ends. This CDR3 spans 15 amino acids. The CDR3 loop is CASSPIRDPYNEQFF. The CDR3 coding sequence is TGCGCCAGCAGCCCGATCCGGGACCCCTACAATGAGCAGTTCTTC.

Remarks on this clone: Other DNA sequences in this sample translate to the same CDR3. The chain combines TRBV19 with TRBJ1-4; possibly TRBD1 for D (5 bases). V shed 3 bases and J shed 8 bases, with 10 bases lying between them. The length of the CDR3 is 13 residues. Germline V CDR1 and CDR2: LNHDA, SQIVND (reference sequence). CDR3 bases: TGTGCCAGTAGTATCAGGGTTGGGGAAAAACTGTTTTTT. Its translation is CASSIRVGEKLFF. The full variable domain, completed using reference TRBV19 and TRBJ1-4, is DGGITQSPKYLFRKEGQNVTLSCEQNLNHDAMYWYRQDPGQGLRLIYYSQIVNDFQKGDIAEGYSVSREKKESFPLTVTSAQKNPTAFYLCASSIRVGEKLFFGSGTQLSVL.

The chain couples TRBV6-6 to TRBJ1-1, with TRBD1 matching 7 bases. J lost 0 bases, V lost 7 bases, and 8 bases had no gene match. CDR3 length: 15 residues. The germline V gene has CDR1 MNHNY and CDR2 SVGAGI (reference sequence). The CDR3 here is CASIQGQPMNTEAFF. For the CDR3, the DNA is TGTGCCAGCATACAGGGACAGCCTATGAACACTGAAGCTTTCTTT.

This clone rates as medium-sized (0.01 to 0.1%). The CDR3 bases are TGTGCCAGCAATGTTGGGACTAGCGGCTACGAGCAGTACTTC. Translated: CASNVGTSGYEQYF. The J gene is TRBJ2-7, the V gene TRBV5-5; TRBD2 matches 11 bases. V was clipped by 6 bases and J by 3 bases; unmatched bases: 5. There are 14 residues in the CDR3. CDR1 SGHKS and CDR2 YYEKEE come from the germline V gene (reference sequence).

For the CDR3, the DNA is TGCGCCAGCAGCCAAGGGACAGTGATTAGCAATCAGCCCCAGCATTTT. Residues: CASSQGTVISNQPQHF. The chain combines TRBV4-1 with TRBJ1-5; a possible D gene is TRBD1 (6 bases). Per germline, CDR1 MGHRA and CDR2 YSYEKL. The CDR3 is 16 amino acids. Trimming left V 1 base short and J 0 bases short, with 10 bases between.

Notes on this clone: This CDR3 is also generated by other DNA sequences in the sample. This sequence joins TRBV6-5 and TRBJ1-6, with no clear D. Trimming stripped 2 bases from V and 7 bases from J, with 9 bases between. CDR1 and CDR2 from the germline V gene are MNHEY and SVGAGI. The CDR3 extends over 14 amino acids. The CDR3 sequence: CASSYGLGNSPLHF. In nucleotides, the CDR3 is TGTGCCAGCAGTTACGGCCTGGGAAATTCACCCCTCCACTTT.